These 12 T cell receptor beta chains originate from one sample sequenced in a study of shared clonotypes between healthy human individuals. TCRdb's copy holds only in-frame clones and misses some; the assay was immunoSEQ multiplex PCR. Among about 1.5 million clones listed, under 99% were seen once. What was sequenced was naive CD4+ T cells sorted from blood. The subset: CD45RA+ positively selected. These receptors were collected from a man aged 30 to 45 in good health.

This chain joins TRBV19 and TRBJ1-5, with unresolved D. The CDR3 contains 14 residues. The germline V gene encodes CDR1 LNHDA and CDR2 SQIVND (reference sequence). V shed 3 bases and J shed 0 bases, with 6 bases lying between them. The CDR3 DNA sequence: TGTGCCAGTAGTATTTCGAATAGCAATCAGCCCCAGCATTTT. This codes for CASSISNSNQPQHF.

The genes are TRBV10-3 and TRBJ1-2; possibly TRBD1 for D (6 bases). Trimming stripped 5 bases from V and 5 bases from J, with 12 bases between. This CDR3 has 13 residues. The V gene's germline CDR1 is ENHRY and CDR2 SYGVKD. The CDR3 loop reads CAISLETGYGYTF. CDR3 in DNA: TGTGCCATCAGTTTGGAGACAGGATATGGCTACACCTTC.

This chain connects TRBV6-1 to TRBJ2-5; no clear D gene. Trimming took off 7 bases at V and 5 bases at J, with 17 bases between the two ends. Germline V gene data show CDR1 as MNHNS and CDR2 as SASEGT. This CDR3 region has 14 residues. The CDR3 spells CASTQRSLGETQYF. CDR3 DNA: TGTGCCAGCACCCAACGGTCTTTGGGGGAGACCCAGTACTTC.

The chain combines TRBV7-9 with TRBJ2-1, with 9 bases that match TRBD1. The germline V gene has CDR1 SEHNR and CDR2 FQNEAQ (reference sequence). With V trimmed by 5 bases and J by 2 bases, 4 bases remained unmatched. The CDR3 runs 15 residues. The CDR3 DNA reads TGTGCCAGCAGCACCGGGACAGGGCCCTACAATGAGCAGTTCTTC. Translated, it gives CASSTGTGPYNEQFF.

The rearrangement uses TRBV4-1 and TRBJ1-1, with D unclear. CDR3 length: 13 residues. In germline, CDR1 is MGHRA, CDR2 YSYEKL. The V end was cut by 4 bases, the J end by 4 bases, with 10 bases between. CDR3 coding DNA: TGCGCCAGCAGCCTCGAGCTGGGCACTGAAGCTTTCTTT. Amino acids: CASSLELGTEAFF.

The table lists this clone with a few counts. Different DNA sequences within this sample yield the same CDR3. The CDR3 sequence is CSASGNNEQFF. DNA for the CDR3: TGCAGTGCTAGCGGGAACAATGAGCAGTTCTTC. The rearrangement links TRBV20-1 to TRBJ2-1, with a weak D call TRBD2 (5 bases). Germline values: CDR1 DFQATT, CDR2 SNEGSKA (reference sequence). V dropped 3 bases and J dropped 5 bases, with 5 bases sitting between them. The CDR3 consists of 11 residues.

This clone showed up just once. The chain recombines TRBV18 with TRBJ1-1, with D possibly matching TRBD1 (5 bases). The CDR3 totals 15 residues. V was clipped by 2 bases and J by 3 bases, with 13 bases between them. CDR1 and CDR2 (germline): KGHSH, LQKENI. DNA of the CDR3: TGTGCCAGCTCACCATTCCAGGGTGGTGACACTGAAGCTTTCTTT. Its translation is CASSPFQGGDTEAFF.

The CDR3 region has the DNA TGTGCCAGCAGCCAAGATCACTTAGAGCAGTTCTTC. This codes for CASSQDHLEQFF. The chain uses TRBV4-2 and TRBJ2-1; no firm D call. CDR1 and CDR2 (germline): LGHNA, YNFKEQ. This CDR3 is 12 amino acids long. Trimming cost V 0 bases and J 10 bases, with 7 bases left between them.

This rearrangement joins TRBV2 to TRBJ1-1, with D unresolved. The length of the CDR3 is 13 residues. The germline CDR1 and CDR2 sequences are SNHLY and FYNNEI. V shed 4 bases and J shed 0 bases, with 6 bases lying between them. CDR3 sequence: CASSVFMNTEAFF. The CDR3 nucleotides read TGTGCCAGCAGTGTGTTTATGAACACTGAAGCTTTCTTT.

The rearrangement links TRBV18 to TRBJ2-3, with a tentative D call TRBD1 (6 bases). The CDR3 runs to 17 residues. The ends were cut back, 3 bases at V and 0 bases at J, with 16 bases in the middle. Germline V CDR1 and CDR2: KGHSH, LQKENI. The CDR3 DNA reads as TGTGCCAGCTCACCGACGAAGGACAGTCTCAGCACAGATACGCAGTATTTT. The encoded protein is CASSPTKDSLSTDTQYF.

Only a few counts were recorded for this clone. The chain employs TRBV10-1 and TRBJ2-7; D could derive from TRBD1 or TRBD2 (5 bases each). Trimming took off 6 bases at V and 8 bases at J, with 11 bases between the two ends. The CDR3 loop spans 11 amino acids. Germline assignment: CDR1 WNHNN and CDR2 SYGVQD (reference sequence). The CDR3 protein is CASSGSGQQYF. The DNA of the CDR3 is TGCGCCAGCAGCGGGTCGGGACAGCAGTACTTC.

This chain's CDR3 is CASSGTSGMRNEQFF. The CDR3 DNA reads TGTGCCAGCAGTGGGACTAGCGGGATGAGGAATGAGCAGTTCTTC. The V call is TRBV11-3, the J call TRBJ2-1, with TRBD2 matching 13 bases. This CDR3 has 15 residues. Germline V lookup: CDR1 SGHNT, CDR2 YENEEA. The ends lost 6 bases at V and 7 bases at J; junction bases unmatched: 6.